The 5 T cell receptor beta chains reported below all come from one sample, sequenced in a study of regulatory T cells in long-lasting Graves disease. Through Arm-PCR of CDR3 regions and iRepertoire HTBI primers, TCR beta libraries were built. One entry per CDR3 protein results from TCRdb running MiXCR on the multiplex PCR reads. In the table there are 600,000 to 800,000 distinct CDR3 sequences, 25% to 35% of which are singletons. Time point of the sample: persistent/refractory GD, antithyroid drugs over 5 years with positive TRAb. From PBMCs, RNA was extracted and then used to make the TCR library. Material: peripheral blood mononuclear cells (PBMCs), obtained when the disease was refractory, from a patient treated with antithyroid drugs. These receptors all come from a female donor with Graves disease.

This clonotype was picked up a small number of times. The rearrangement uses TRBV6-2 or TRBV6-3 and TRBJ2-6, with D uncertain. CDR1 is MNHEY, CDR2 SVGEGT, per germline. The length of the CDR3 is 15 residues. Trimming left V 6 bases short and J 0 bases short, with 9 bases between. CDR3 DNA sequence: TGTGCCAGCAGCGGCCAATTCTCTGGGGCCAACGTCCTGACTTTC. The encoded protein is CASSGQFSGANVLTF.

The CDR3 protein is CASGYRSNTEAFF. CDR3 nucleotide sequence: TGTGCCAGCGGATACAGGAGCAACACTGAAGCTTTCTTT. This chain uses TRBV11-1 with TRBJ1-1; D perhaps matches TRBD1 (5 bases). The V and J ends lost 8 bases and 2 bases respectively, with 12 bases between them. The CDR3 consists of 13 residues. Germline CDR1 and CDR2: SGHAT and FQDESV (reference sequence).

The chain recombines TRBV11-2 with TRBJ2-7, with TRBD1 identical over 7 bases. V lost 1 base to trimming and J lost 3 bases; unmatched junction nucleotides: 6. This CDR3 spans 15 amino acids. From germline, CDR1 is SGHAT and CDR2 FQNNGV. The DNA of the CDR3 is TGTGCCAGCAGCTTAGTCAGGGGGAAATTCTACGAGCAGTACTTC. It translates to CASSLVRGKFYEQYF.

V and J are TRBV6-5 and TRBJ1-5; TRBD1 is a possible D gene (5 bases). Trimming left V 4 bases short and J 6 bases short, with 10 bases between. CDR3 length equals 13 residues. Germline assignment: CDR1 MNHEY and CDR2 SVGAGI. CDR3 DNA: TGTGCCAGCAGTTGGGGGGTCGGTCAGCCCCAGCATTTT. This encodes CASSWGVGQPQHF.

This clonotype has more than one count but fewer than ten. The chain employs TRBV2 and TRBJ2-5; 7 bases fit TRBD2. Germline assignment: CDR1 SNHLY and CDR2 FYNNEI. V trimming: 1 base; J trimming: 5 bases; junction bases outside the gene matches: 7. The CDR3 extends over 15 amino acids. CDR3 coding DNA: TGTGCCAGCAGTGAAGATCGCGGGAGTCGGGAGACCCAGTACTTC. Its protein is CASSEDRGSRETQYF.